This TCR beta chain stems from a study of yellow fever vaccine responses in identical twins. The CDR3 runs 14 residues. Germline-derived CDR1 and CDR2 are LNHDA and SQIVND (reference sequence). The V and J ends lost 7 bases and 3 bases respectively, with 13 bases between them. Regarding the study as a whole: Twins reportedly appeared to share part of their vaccine T cell response while keeping part individual.

Of note for this clonotype: Antigen unknown.

TCRdb re-called the RT-PCR reads through MiXCR, storing one row per CDR3 protein. The sample has a few thousand distinct CDR3 sequences; 85% are singletons. V and J are TRBV19 and TRBJ1-5; D ambiguous. This specimen consisted of T cells from blood (PBMCs), unsorted or a sorted subset (not recorded which), obtained before or after yellow fever vaccination (not recorded which). This TCR was recovered from a woman younger than 35 who received the yellow fever vaccine. The CDR3 protein is CASTPRQDNQPQHF. CDR3 nucleotide sequence: TGTGCCAGTACCCCGCGGCAGGACAATCAGCCCCAGCATTTT.